This T cell receptor beta chain came from a study of blood T cell repertoires in COVID-19 (dated by TCRdb to between 2020 and 2021). Regarding the research as a whole: Samples from collaborators originated in the United States, Italy and Spain and spanned both the acute and convalescent phases of COVID-19. HLA class I and class II types, where available, came from metadata supplied by the sample provider rather than from assay-based typing. The samples were drawn from two sources: the first 160 participants of the ongoing ImmuneRACE study, and 1,000 to 1,500 subjects contributed by 6 global collaborators. The material from the prospective study consisted of cDNA or gDNA derived from T cells, B-cell-depleted T cells, or PBMCs. Nearly every sample came with metadata listing a de-identified subject ID, COVID-19 status, age in years and sex. Subjects who had been exposed to COVID-19, were actively infected with it, or had recovered from it provided the deeply sampled blood TCRbeta repertoires that made up the dataset. The repertoires were made available in a free public database intended to serve as a resource for research on the immune response to SARS-CoV-2.

At one collaborating source in Seattle, patients were enrolled during active infection and were followed longitudinally through the course of disease. Collaborating institutions collected whole blood in K2EDTA tubes following their own protocols. Collaborator samples were shipped for TCRbeta analysis as frozen whole blood, isolated PBMCs, or DNA extracted from either sample type. Comments on this clone: The specificity of this receptor is unknown. There are no base qualities to consult, and no much larger clone falls within one base.

Results and caveats for the whole study, not just this receptor: Clinical and demographic metadata were provided uncurated, with the amount varying by source and participant.

TCRbeta CDR3 regions were amplified from genomic DNA using the immunoSEQ Assay, a bias-controlled multiplex PCR. Concerning the study's data processing: The number of nucleated cells in each sample was estimated from the amplification of reference gene primers within the assay. To quantify the absolute abundance of each unique TCRbeta CDR3 rearrangement, sequence reads were collapsed and filtered. Productive Simpson clonality was computed per sample as the square root of Simpson's diversity index over productive rearrangements. As stored in TCRdb, this immuneACCESS dataset retains in-frame rearrangements with V and J assigned. A fraction of the clones does not appear; measured against another copy, unresolved V genes explain less than half of the discrepancy, and the remainder lacks a known reason. That table furnishes V, J and clone size, whereas the DNA furnished D and trimming. The table for this sample lists tens of thousands of clones; around 90% of them were counted only once. Over 6.5% of the sample belongs to the ten largest clones.

Spanning cysteine to phenylalanine, the CDR3 consists of 17 amino acids. Solely the CDR3 DNA is kept, with 51 bases framed from the first base. Sequences SGHTA (CDR1) and FQGNSA (CDR2) are obtained from the germline V gene. Relative to germline, V is 1 base shorter and J is 2 bases shorter, with 17 bases between their ends. The receptor was isolated from a man between 18 and 29 years old with COVID-19, enrolled during active disease. Material for sequencing was peripheral blood. The sequence joins TRBV7-2 to TRBJ1-2, with a tentative D gene TRBD1 over 5 matching bases. The nucleotide sequence reads as follows: TGTGCCAGCAGCTTAGATTCTACTATGACAGCAAACTATGGCTACACCTTC. The encoded protein is CASSLDSTMTANYGYTF.